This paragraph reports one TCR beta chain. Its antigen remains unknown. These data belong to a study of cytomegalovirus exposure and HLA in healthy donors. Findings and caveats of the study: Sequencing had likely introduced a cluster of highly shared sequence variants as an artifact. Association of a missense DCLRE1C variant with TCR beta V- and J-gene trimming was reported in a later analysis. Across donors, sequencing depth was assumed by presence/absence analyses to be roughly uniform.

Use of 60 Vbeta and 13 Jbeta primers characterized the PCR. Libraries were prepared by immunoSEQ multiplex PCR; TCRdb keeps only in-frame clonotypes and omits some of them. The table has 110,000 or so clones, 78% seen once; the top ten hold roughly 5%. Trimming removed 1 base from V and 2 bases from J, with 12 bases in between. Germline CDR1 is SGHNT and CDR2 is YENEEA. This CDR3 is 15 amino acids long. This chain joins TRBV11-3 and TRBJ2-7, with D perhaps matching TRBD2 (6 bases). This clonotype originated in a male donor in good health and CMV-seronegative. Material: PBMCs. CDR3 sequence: CASSLVAGPTYEQYF. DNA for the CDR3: TGTGCCAGCAGCTTAGTGGCGGGGCCGACCTACGAGCAGTACTTC.